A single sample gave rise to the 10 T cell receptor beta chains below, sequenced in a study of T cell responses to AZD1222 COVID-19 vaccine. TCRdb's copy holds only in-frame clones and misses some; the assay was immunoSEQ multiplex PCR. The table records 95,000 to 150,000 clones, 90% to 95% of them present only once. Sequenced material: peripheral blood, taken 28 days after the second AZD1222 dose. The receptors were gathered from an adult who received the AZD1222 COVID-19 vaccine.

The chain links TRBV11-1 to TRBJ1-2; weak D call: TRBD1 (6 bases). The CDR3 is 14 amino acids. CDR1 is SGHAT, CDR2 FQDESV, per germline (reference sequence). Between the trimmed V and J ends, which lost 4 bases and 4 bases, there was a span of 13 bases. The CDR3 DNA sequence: TGTGCCAGCAGCTACTCAGGGGTTTTCTATGGCTACACCTTC. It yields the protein CASSYSGVFYGYTF.

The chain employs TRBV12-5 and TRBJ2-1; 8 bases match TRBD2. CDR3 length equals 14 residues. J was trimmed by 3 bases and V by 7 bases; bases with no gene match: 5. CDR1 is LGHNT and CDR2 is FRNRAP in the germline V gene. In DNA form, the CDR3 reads TGTGCTAGTGTTCGGGGGGGCATCTACAATGAGCAGTTCTTC. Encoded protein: CASVRGGIYNEQFF.

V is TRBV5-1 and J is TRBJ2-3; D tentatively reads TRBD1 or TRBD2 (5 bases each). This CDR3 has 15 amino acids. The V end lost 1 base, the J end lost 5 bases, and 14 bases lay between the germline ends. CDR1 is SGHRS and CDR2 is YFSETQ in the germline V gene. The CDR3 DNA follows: TGCGCCAGCAGCTTGACCGGGACGAGTGGAGATACGCAGTATTTT. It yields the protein CASSLTGTSGDTQYF.

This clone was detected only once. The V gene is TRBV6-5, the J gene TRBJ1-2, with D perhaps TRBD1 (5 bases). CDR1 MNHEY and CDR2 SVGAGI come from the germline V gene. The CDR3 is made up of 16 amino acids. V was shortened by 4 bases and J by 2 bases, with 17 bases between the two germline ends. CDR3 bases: TGTGCCAGCAGTTCACCGTGGGACGCAGGCAACTATGGCTACACCTTC. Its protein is CASSSPWDAGNYGYTF.

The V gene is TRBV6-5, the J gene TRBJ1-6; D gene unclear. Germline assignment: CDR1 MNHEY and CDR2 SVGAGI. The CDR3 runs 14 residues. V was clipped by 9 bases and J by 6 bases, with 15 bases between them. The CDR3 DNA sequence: TGTGCCAGTGACGGGAACTCGGGTAATTCACCCCTCCACTTT. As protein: CASDGNSGNSPLHF.

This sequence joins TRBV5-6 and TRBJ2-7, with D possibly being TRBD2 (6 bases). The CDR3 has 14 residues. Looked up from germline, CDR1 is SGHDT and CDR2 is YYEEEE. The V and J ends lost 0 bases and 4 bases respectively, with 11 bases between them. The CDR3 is CASSLGGGRYEQYF. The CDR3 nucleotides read TGTGCCAGCAGCTTGGGTGGAGGGCGATACGAGCAGTACTTC.

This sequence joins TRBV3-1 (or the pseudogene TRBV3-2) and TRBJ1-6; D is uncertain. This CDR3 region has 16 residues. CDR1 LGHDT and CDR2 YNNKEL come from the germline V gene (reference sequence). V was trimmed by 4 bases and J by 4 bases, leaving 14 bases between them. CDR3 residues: CASSRRIGPYNSPLHF. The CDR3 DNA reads TGTGCCAGCAGCCGGAGGATAGGCCCTTATAATTCACCCCTCCACTTT.

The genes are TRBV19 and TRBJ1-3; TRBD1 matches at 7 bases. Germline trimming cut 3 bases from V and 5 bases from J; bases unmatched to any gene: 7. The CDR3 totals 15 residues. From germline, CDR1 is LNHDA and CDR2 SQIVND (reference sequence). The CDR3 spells CASSIGGTVRNTIYF. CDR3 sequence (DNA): TGTGCCAGTAGTATCGGCGGGACAGTTAGAAACACCATATATTTT.

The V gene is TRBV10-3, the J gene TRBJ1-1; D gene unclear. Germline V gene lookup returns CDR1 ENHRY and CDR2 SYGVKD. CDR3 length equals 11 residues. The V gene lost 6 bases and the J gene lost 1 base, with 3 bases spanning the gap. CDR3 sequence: CAIRRNTEAFF. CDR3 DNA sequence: TGTGCCATCAGGAGGAACACTGAAGCTTTCTTT.

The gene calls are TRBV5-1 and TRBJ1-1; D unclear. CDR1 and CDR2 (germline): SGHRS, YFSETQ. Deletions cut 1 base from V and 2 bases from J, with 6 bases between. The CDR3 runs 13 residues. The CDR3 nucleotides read TGCGCCAGCAGCTTGAAAGAAAACACTGAAGCTTTCTTT. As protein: CASSLKENTEAFF.